Each of the 30 T cell receptor beta chains below was sequenced from the same sample in a study of blood T cell repertoires in COVID-19. The assay was immunoSEQ multiplex PCR, and TCRdb's table has in-frame clones only and misses some. The table records about 100,000 clones, around 90% of them present only once. The sequencing sample was made of peripheral blood. The source is a woman in her 50s with COVID-19, enrolled during active disease.

The chain has TRBV6-5 and TRBJ1-3; D is unresolved. CDR1 MNHEY and CDR2 SVGAGI come from the germline V gene. The CDR3 totals 15 residues. Deletions cut 8 bases from V and 4 bases from J, with 18 bases between. The CDR3, as DNA: TGTGCCAGCTGTTTAAATCCGGGTCCGGGAAACACCATATATTTT. Translating gives CASCLNPGPGNTIYF.

The chain employs TRBV4-1 and TRBJ2-1; 10 nucleotides align to TRBD2. Trimming took 3 bases from V and 4 from J; bases not matched to a gene: 9. Germline V gene data show CDR1 as MGHRA and CDR2 as YSYEKL. The CDR3 totals 17 residues. CDR3 DNA sequence: TGCGCCAGCAGCCACCCACTAGCGGGGTTATTTTACAATGAGCAGTTCTTC. Encoded protein: CASSHPLAGLFYNEQFF.

The chain recombines TRBV19 with TRBJ2-1, with 11 positions matching TRBD2. This CDR3 contains 13 residues. V shed 4 bases, J shed 16 bases, and the junction held 9 bases outside the gene matches. Looked up from germline, CDR1 is LNHDA and CDR2 is SQIVND (reference sequence). In DNA form, the CDR3 reads TGTGCCAGTAGTACCAAAACTAGCGGGGGTGGATTCTTC. This gives the protein CASSTKTSGGGFF.

This clone was found once. The genes are TRBV27 and TRBJ1-5, with TRBD1 matching 8 bases. V was clipped by 0 bases and J by 1 base; unmatched bases: 8. The germline gives CDR1 MNHEY, CDR2 SMNVEV (reference sequence). The CDR3 sequence is 18 residues long. The CDR3 region is CASSLSFDRGRSNQPQHF. The CDR3 DNA reads as TGTGCCAGCAGTTTATCCTTTGACAGGGGAAGAAGCAATCAGCCCCAGCATTTT.

The CDR3 here is CASSFPRLAGGIQETQYF. The CDR3 nucleotides are TGTGCCAGCAGTTTCCCCAGACTAGCGGGGGGGATACAAGAGACCCAGTACTTC. The chain couples TRBV6-2 or TRBV6-3 to TRBJ2-5; the match to TRBD2 covers 14 bases. Germline V lookup: CDR1 MNHEY, CDR2 SVGEGT. V gave up 4 bases and J gave up 2 bases; unmatched junction bases: 9. This CDR3 is 18 amino acids long.

A few counts support this clone. This chain uses TRBV9 with TRBJ1-1, with D possibly matching TRBD1 (5 bases). Germline V CDR1 and CDR2: SGDLS, YYNGEE. The CDR3 runs 13 residues. Trimming took off 3 bases at V and 10 bases at J, with 16 bases between the two ends. CDR3 DNA: TGTGCCAGCAGCGCGGGGGAGTCGATGGTAGCTTTCTTT. Protein product: CASSAGESMVAFF.

The chain has TRBV19 and TRBJ1-4; D gene ambiguous. V gave up 8 bases and J gave up 10 bases, with 26 bases separating them. Per germline, CDR1 LNHDA and CDR2 SQIVND (reference sequence). This CDR3 region has 16 residues. CDR3 in DNA: TGTGCCAGTCATCAACGAACCGGAGGGCCCCTGATAAAACTGTTTTTT. It codes for CASHQRTGGPLIKLFF.

The V and J genes are TRBV4-1 and TRBJ1-5; D is unresolved. This CDR3 is built from 15 residues. V lost 0 bases and J lost 1, with 7 bases in between. Germline V gene data show CDR1 as MGHRA and CDR2 as YSYEKL. In nucleotides, the CDR3 is TGCGCCAGCAGCCAAGAATCACAGAGCAATCAGCCCCAGCATTTT. Translation gives CASSQESQSNQPQHF.

V is TRBV28 and J is TRBJ1-2; possibly TRBD1 for D (5 bases). Trimming removed 7 bases from V and 0 bases from J, with 12 bases in between. The CDR3 runs 14 residues. The V gene's germline CDR1 is MDHEN and CDR2 SYDVKM. The CDR3 DNA follows: TGTGCCAGCAAGGAGACAGAAGCTAACTATGGCTACACCTTC. Translated, it gives CASKETEANYGYTF.

The chain uses TRBV9 and TRBJ1-4; D is uncertain. CDR3 length equals 13 residues. In germline, CDR1 is SGDLS, CDR2 YYNGEE. Trimming left V 5 bases short and J 6 bases short, with 11 bases between. CDR3 sequence: CASRREADEKLFF. CDR3 bases: TGTGCCAGCAGGAGGGAGGCAGATGAAAAACTGTTTTTT.

This chain links TRBV2 with TRBJ2-1; TRBD1 matches 12 bases. Losses at the gene ends were 7 bases for V and 7 bases for J; bases not matched to a gene: 8. This CDR3 contains 15 residues. The germline CDR1 and CDR2 sequences are SNHLY and FYNNEI. CDR3 amino acids: CASTRDRGRGNEQFF. The CDR3 DNA reads TGTGCCAGCACCAGGGACAGGGGGCGAGGAAATGAGCAGTTCTTC.

The rearrangement uses TRBV2 and TRBJ2-7; 7 bases are a match to TRBD2. Germline-derived CDR1 and CDR2 are SNHLY and FYNNEI. The CDR3 is 12 residues long. V was pared by 4 bases and J by 3 bases, with 0 bases of the junction left unmatched. The CDR3 region has the DNA TGTGCCAGCAGTGGGACTAGCTACGAGCAGTACTTC. Its translation: CASSGTSYEQYF.

The chain links TRBV9 to TRBJ1-3, with 7 bases lining up with TRBD1. This CDR3 has 16 residues. Trimming at V came to 3 bases and at J to 0 bases, leaving 6 bases not matched to a gene. Per the germline V gene, CDR1 is SGDLS and CDR2 is YYNGEE. CDR3 nucleotide sequence: TGTGCCAGCAGCGCTCCACAGGGGCTCTCTGGAAACACCATATATTTT. Protein: CASSAPQGLSGNTIYF.

The chain joins TRBV19 to TRBJ1-3; tentatively, D is TRBD1 (6 bases). The CDR3 runs 14 residues. V lost 6 bases and J lost 5, with 14 bases in between. In germline, CDR1 is LNHDA, CDR2 SQIVND (reference sequence). CDR3 sequence: CASSFAGARNTIYF. The CDR3 DNA reads TGTGCCAGTAGCTTTGCGGGGGCCAGAAACACCATATATTTT. Using reference TRBV19 and TRBJ1-3 for the parts outside the CDR3, the full variable domain is DGGITQSPKYLFRKEGQNVTLSCEQNLNHDAMYWYRQDPGQGLRLIYYSQIVNDFQKGDIAEGYSVSREKKESFPLTVTSAQKNPTAFYLCASSFAGARNTIYFGEGSWLTVV.

This sequence joins TRBV29-1 and TRBJ1-2; 10 bases are shared with TRBD1. Germline lookup yields CDR1 SQVTM and CDR2 ANQGSEA. The CDR3 consists of 13 residues. Unmatched junction bases numbered 10, after V lost 8 bases and J lost 7 bases. This chain's CDR3 is CSSEGQGRSGYTF. Here the CDR3 DNA reads TGCAGCTCAGAGGGACAGGGGAGGTCTGGCTACACCTTC.

The rearrangement links TRBV9 to TRBJ2-2; 9 bases are a match to TRBD1. The CDR3 is 21 residues long. V lost 0 bases and J lost 6; bases outside the gene matches: 21. CDR1 SGDLS and CDR2 YYNGEE come from the germline V gene. CDR3 sequence: CASSVEVGRGPGTGFSGELFF. DNA for the CDR3: TGTGCCAGCAGCGTAGAGGTGGGGCGGGGACCCGGGACAGGGTTTTCCGGGGAGCTGTTTTTT.

The genes are TRBV30 and TRBJ1-1; possibly TRBD1 for D (6 bases). Germline lookup yields CDR1 GTSNPN and CDR2 SVGIG (reference sequence). The CDR3 is 14 residues long. The V and J ends lost 3 bases and 4 bases respectively, with 15 bases between them. Here the CDR3 reads CAWRGASVGTEAFF. Written as DNA, the CDR3 is TGTGCCTGGAGGGGGGCCAGTGTCGGCACTGAAGCTTTCTTT.

The genes are TRBV9 and TRBJ1-4; 8 positions match TRBD1. Per the germline V gene, CDR1 is SGDLS and CDR2 is YYNGEE. Trimming removed 1 base from V and 3 bases from J; junction bases left unmatched: 2. The CDR3 contains 15 residues. The CDR3 spells CASSVQGASNEKLFF. The CDR3 coding sequence is TGTGCCAGCAGCGTACAGGGGGCGTCTAATGAAAAACTGTTTTTT.

The rearrangement uses TRBV4-2 and TRBJ2-1; D remains unclear. This CDR3 region has 13 residues. Per the germline V gene, CDR1 is LGHNA and CDR2 is YNFKEQ. V was trimmed by 2 bases and J by 2 bases, leaving 4 bases between them. CDR3 sequence: CASSQPTYNEQFF. The CDR3 region has the DNA TGTGCCAGCAGCCAACCTACCTACAATGAGCAGTTCTTC.

A single count supports this clone. The CDR3 protein is CAWTLTGRYYGYTF. The CDR3, as DNA: TGTGCCTGGACCTTGACAGGCCGCTACTATGGCTACACCTTC. The V and J genes are TRBV30 and TRBJ1-2; D is possibly TRBD1 (6 bases). Germline assignment: CDR1 GTSNPN and CDR2 SVGIG (reference sequence). The CDR3 loop spans 14 amino acids. V was clipped by 4 bases and J by 3 bases, with 15 bases between them. The full variable domain, with the rest looked up from reference TRBV30 and TRBJ1-2, is SQTIHQWPATLVQPVGSPLSLECTVEGTSNPNLYWYRQAAGRGLQLLFYSVGIGQISSEVPQNLSASRPQDRQFILSSKKLLLSDSGFYLCAWTLTGRYYGYTFGSGTRLTVV.

This clone was detected once. V is TRBV3-1 (or the pseudogene TRBV3-2) and J is TRBJ2-7; D gene uncertain. V was pared by 2 bases and J by 2 bases, with 10 bases between. Germline V CDR1 and CDR2: LGHDT, YNNKEL (reference sequence). The CDR3 sequence is 14 residues long. CDR3 region: CASSQQPLAYEQYF. CDR3 DNA sequence: TGTGCCAGCAGCCAACAACCACTGGCCTACGAGCAGTACTTC.

The rearrangement links TRBV6-5 to TRBJ2-1; TRBD2 agrees at 9 bases. Germline CDR1 reads MNHEY; CDR2 reads SVGAGI. The CDR3 contains 15 residues. V lost 5 bases, J lost 2 bases, and 4 bases stayed unmatched. Here the CDR3 reads CASSSERGAYNEQFF. CDR3 nucleotides: TGTGCCAGCAGTAGCGAGCGGGGGGCCTACAATGAGCAGTTCTTC.

The chain links TRBV3-1 (or the pseudogene TRBV3-2) to TRBJ2-3, with TRBD2 as a possible D gene (6 bases). The CDR3 has 13 amino acids. Trimming cost V 4 bases and J 5 bases, with 10 bases left between them. From germline, CDR1 is LGHDT and CDR2 YNNKEL (reference sequence). The CDR3 DNA follows: TGTGCCAGCAGCCCACGACTAGGAGATACGCAGTATTTT. Protein product: CASSPRLGDTQYF.

This clone appeared a single time. This chain uses TRBV7-8 with TRBJ2-5, with 7 bases that match TRBD2. Per germline, CDR1 SGHVS and CDR2 FQNEAQ. The CDR3 spans 14 residues. Unmatched junction bases numbered 9, after V lost 6 bases and J lost 5 bases. CDR3 residues: CASSPGLVLETQYF. In nucleotides, the CDR3 is TGTGCCAGCAGTCCCGGACTAGTCTTGGAGACCCAGTACTTC. The complete variable domain, with remaining parts taken from reference TRBV7-8 and TRBJ2-5, reads GAGVSQSPRYKVAKRGQDVALRCDPISGHVSLFWYQQALGQGPEFLTYFQNEAQLDKSGLPSDRFFAERPEGSVSTLKIQRTQQEDSAVYLCASSPGLVLETQYFGPGTRLLVL.

J is TRBJ2-2 and V is TRBV5-4, with 10 bases identical to TRBD1. Trimming cost V 2 bases and J 5 bases; bases outside gene matches: 3. CDR1 and CDR2 from the germline V gene are SGHNT and YYREEE (reference sequence). This CDR3 contains 15 residues. The CDR3 nucleotides are TGTGCCAGCAGCTTCGACAGGGGGCAAACCGGGGAGCTGTTTTTT. Residues: CASSFDRGQTGELFF.

The V and J genes are TRBV28 and TRBJ1-2, with a tentative D call TRBD1 (6 bases). V shed 6 bases and J shed 7 bases, with 12 bases lying between them. Germline V lookup: CDR1 MDHEN, CDR2 SYDVKM. The CDR3 totals 12 residues. This CDR3 reads CASSTNRAGYTF. Written as DNA, the CDR3 is TGTGCCAGCAGCACAAACAGGGCTGGCTACACCTTC.

This clone was detected a few times. The chain recombines TRBV28 with TRBJ1-5; D not certain. This CDR3 is built from 14 residues. V lost 5 bases and J 0 bases, leaving 8 bases between the germline ends. Germline V gene data show CDR1 as MDHEN and CDR2 as SYDVKM. CDR3 sequence reads: CASSPLISNQPQHF. CDR3 nucleotide sequence: TGTGCCAGCAGTCCGTTAATTAGCAATCAGCCCCAGCATTTT.

This clone was found a few times. V usage is TRBV5-6 and J usage is TRBJ2-7; 7 bases agree with TRBD1. Germline lookup yields CDR1 SGHDT and CDR2 YYEEEE. Trimming cost V 1 base and J 2 bases; bases outside gene matches: 3. This CDR3 contains 14 residues. The CDR3 nucleotides are TGTGCCAGCAGCTTGATGGACAGGCCCTACGAGCAGTACTTC. It translates to CASSLMDRPYEQYF. Based on the CDR3 plus reference TRBV5-6 and TRBJ2-7, the full variable domain is DAGVTQSPTHLIKTRGQQVTLRCSPKSGHDTVSWYQQALGQGPQFIFQYYEEEERQRGNFPDRFSGHQFPNYSSELNVNALLLGDSALYLCASSLMDRPYEQYFGPGTRLTVT.

The rearrangement uses TRBV6-5 and TRBJ1-3; possibly TRBD1 for D (6 bases). This CDR3 comprises 15 residues. Trimming pared 0 bases from V and 3 bases from J, leaving 9 bases between. The germline V gene has CDR1 MNHEY and CDR2 SVGAGI. CDR3 in DNA: TGTGCCAGCAGTTACTCACAGGGTAATGGAAACACCATATATTTT. This codes for CASSYSQGNGNTIYF.

This rearrangement joins TRBV29-1 to TRBJ2-2, with TRBD1 identical over 10 bases. The CDR3 is 16 residues long. V gave up 5 bases and J gave up 0 bases; unmatched junction bases: 6. CDR1 SQVTM and CDR2 ANQGSEA come from the germline V gene. Here the CDR3 DNA reads TGCAGCGTTTTGGGGACAGGGGATCCGAACACCGGGGAGCTGTTTTTT. Amino acid sequence: CSVLGTGDPNTGELFF.